This T cell receptor beta chain originates from a study of blood T cell repertoires in COVID-19. For the study at large: T cells, B-cell-depleted T cells, or PBMCs supplied cDNA or gDNA.

CDR3 length: 11 amino acids. V lost 4 bases to trimming and J lost 2 bases, with 3 bases between them. Per the study methods: Amplified reference gene primers provided the basis for estimating nucleated cell counts. Only in-frame clones appear in the TCRdb table, and some are missing; sequencing was by immunoSEQ multiplex PCR. Clonal size and the V and J genes are those of that table, whereas D and trimming came from the DNA. The sample includes some 450,000 clones, 70% to 90% of them seen just once. Material for sequencing was peripheral blood. The chain carries TRBV12-3 or TRBV12-4 and TRBJ2-7, with unresolved D. The TCR was taken from a man between 18 and 35 years old with COVID-19, enrolled during active disease. DNA for the CDR3: TGTGCCAGCAGTTCCGCCTACGAGCAGTACTTC. Translating it yields CASSSAYEQYF.